One sample yielded the 21 T cell receptor beta chains listed below, sequenced in a study of a mutant IDH1 vaccine in newly diagnosed glioma. Indicated time point: week 11, during vaccination. A 20-mer mutant IDH1 peptide at 300 ug was injected subcutaneously with topical imiquimod. Here immunoSEQ multiplex PCR was the method, and the copy in TCRdb shows in-frame clones only, minus some. Of 23,000 or so clones in the sample, about 80% are singletons; the top ten hold approximately 8%. No antigen has been identified for these receptors. The sample consisted of PBMCs, taken from a glioma patient whose treatment included an IDH1 peptide vaccine. The receptors stem from a man in his forties with glioma.

The chain recombines TRBV7-8 with TRBJ1-1, with 9 bases matching TRBD1. CDR1 SGHVS and CDR2 FQNEAQ come from the germline V gene. J was trimmed by 7 bases and V by 2 bases; bases with no gene match: 8. This CDR3 is 15 amino acids long. CDR3 in amino acids: CASSLLYDRGVEAFF. The CDR3 region has the DNA TGTGCCAGCAGCTTACTTTATGACAGGGGGGTTGAAGCTTTCTTT.

The V gene is TRBV2, the J gene TRBJ2-1, with D perhaps TRBD1 (6 bases). Germline V gives CDR1 SNHLY, CDR2 FYNNEI. The CDR3 extends over 14 amino acids. Trimming left V 4 bases short and J 3 bases short, with 10 bases between. CDR3 region: CASSAQGLYNEQFF. In nucleotides, the CDR3 is TGTGCCAGCAGTGCCCAGGGGCTCTACAATGAGCAGTTCTTC.

The rearrangement joins TRBV19 to TRBJ1-5; a weak D match, TRBD1 (6 bases). Germline V gene data show CDR1 as LNHDA and CDR2 as SQIVND (reference sequence). The CDR3 length is 13 residues. V lost 7 bases and J 3 bases, leaving 10 bases between the germline ends. This CDR3 is CASTGQYNQPQHF. Written as DNA, the CDR3 is TGTGCCAGTACAGGACAGTACAATCAGCCCCAGCATTTT. Drawing the rest from reference TRBV19 and TRBJ1-5, the complete variable domain is DGGITQSPKYLFRKEGQNVTLSCEQNLNHDAMYWYRQDPGQGLRLIYYSQIVNDFQKGDIAEGYSVSREKKESFPLTVTSAQKNPTAFYLCASTGQYNQPQHFGDGTRLSIL.

This clone was recorded once. The genes are TRBV11-2 and TRBJ1-6; TRBD1 aligns across 9 bases. This CDR3 region has 16 residues. Looked up from germline, CDR1 is SGHAT and CDR2 is FQNNGV. J was trimmed by 8 bases and V by 0 bases; bases with no gene match: 5. As DNA, the CDR3 is TGTGCCAGCAGCTTAGAGGGGGACAGGGTTGATTCACCCCTCCACTTT. It translates to CASSLEGDRVDSPLHF.

Relative to its sample, this clone is medium-sized. The V and J genes are TRBV4-1 and TRBJ1-1, with a weak D call TRBD1 (6 bases). From germline, CDR1 is MGHRA and CDR2 YSYEKL. CDR3 length: 17 residues. The V end lost 2 bases, the J end lost 3 bases, and 19 bases lay between the germline ends. CDR3 sequence (DNA): TGCGCCAGCAGCCAAAGATCGACAGGCACGCAGGACACTGAAGCTTTCTTT. This codes for CASSQRSTGTQDTEAFF.

The chain couples TRBV6-5 to TRBJ2-3; 8 nucleotides agree with TRBD1. There are 13 residues in the CDR3. In germline, CDR1 is MNHEY, CDR2 SVGAGI. With 11 bases clipped from V and 0 bases from J, the junction kept 4 bases outside the gene matches. The CDR3 nucleotides are TGTGCCGCGCGACAGGGGAGCACAGATACGCAGTATTTT. This sequence encodes CAARQGSTDTQYF.

This sequence joins TRBV4-2 and TRBJ2-7, with TRBD2 matching 8 bases. With V trimmed by 2 bases and J by 6 bases, 12 bases remained unmatched. From germline, CDR1 is LGHNA and CDR2 YNFKEQ. This CDR3 has 16 amino acids. This CDR3 reads CASSQKGTSGSPEQYF. CDR3 bases: TGTGCCAGCAGCCAAAAAGGGACCAGCGGGAGCCCCGAGCAGTACTTC.

The chain uses TRBV9 and TRBJ1-2, with 7 bases fitting TRBD1. Germline trimming cut 0 bases from V and 4 bases from J; bases unmatched to any gene: 3. CDR3 size: 14 residues. The germline V gene has CDR1 SGDLS and CDR2 YYNGEE. Here the CDR3 reads CASSVVGQTYGYTF. The CDR3 region has the DNA TGTGCCAGCAGCGTAGTGGGACAGACCTATGGCTACACCTTC. Using reference TRBV9 and TRBJ1-2 for the parts outside the CDR3, the full variable domain is DSGVTQTPKHLITATGQRVTLRCSPRSGDLSVYWYQQSLDQGLQFLIQYYNGEERAKGNILERFSAQQFPDLHSELNLSSLELGDSALYFCASSVVGQTYGYTFGSGTRLTVV.

The chain uses TRBV2 and TRBJ2-7, with TRBD1 identical over 7 bases. The CDR3 extends over 13 amino acids. V lost 10 bases, J lost 0 bases, and 6 bases stayed unmatched. Germline V CDR1 and CDR2: SNHLY, FYNNEI. This CDR3 reads CATGQASSYEQYF. The CDR3 nucleotides are TGTGCCACCGGACAGGCTTCCTCCTACGAGCAGTACTTC.

This clone was detected a few times. V usage is TRBV29-1 and J usage is TRBJ1-1; D perhaps matches TRBD1 (5 bases). This CDR3 region has 12 residues. V shed 3 bases and J shed 5 bases, with 10 bases lying between them. Germline CDR1 reads SQVTM; CDR2 reads ANQGSEA. CDR3 sequence reads: CSVDRGGTEAFF. The CDR3 region has the DNA TGCAGCGTTGATAGGGGAGGAACTGAAGCTTTCTTT.

This chain links TRBV29-1 with TRBJ2-1, with no clear D. Germline CDR1 SQVTM, CDR2 ANQGSEA. V was pared by 2 bases and J by 7 bases, with 12 bases between. CDR3 size: 13 residues. In DNA form, the CDR3 reads TGCAGCGTTGAAATCCCCCCCGGGAATGAGCAGTTCTTC. This translates into CSVEIPPGNEQFF.

This rearrangement joins TRBV6-5 to TRBJ2-3; 12 bases are a match to TRBD2. Trimming cost V 6 bases and J 6 bases; bases outside gene matches: 7. Germline CDR1 reads MNHEY; CDR2 reads SVGAGI. CDR3 length: 15 residues. CDR3 residues: CASRKTSGRTDTQYF. The DNA of the CDR3 is TGTGCCAGCAGGAAAACTAGCGGGAGGACCGATACGCAGTATTTT.

The chain joins TRBV7-2 to TRBJ2-5; D is uncertain. The CDR3 contains 16 residues. Germline CDR1 is SGHTA and CDR2 is FQGNSA. The V end was cut by 5 bases, the J end by 4 bases, with 20 bases between. The CDR3 is CASSQKLSFTGETQYF. The DNA of the CDR3 is TGTGCCAGCAGCCAGAAGTTATCCTTTACGGGAGAGACCCAGTACTTC.

The J gene is TRBJ1-1, the V gene TRBV18; weak D call: TRBD1 (6 bases). Trimming removed 3 bases at V and 4 bases at J, with 18 bases between. CDR3 length equals 16 residues. CDR1 is KGHSH and CDR2 is LQKENI in the germline V gene. In DNA form, the CDR3 reads TGTGCCAGCTCACCCCTGGCCGGGGGGGGCCGCACTGAAGCTTTCTTT. Translation: CASSPLAGGGRTEAFF. The full variable domain, with the rest looked up from reference TRBV18 and TRBJ1-1, is NAGVMQNPRHLVRRRGQEARLRCSPMKGHSHVYWYRQLPEEGLKFMVYLQKENIIDESGMPKERFSAEFPKEGPSILRIQQVVRGDSAAYFCASSPLAGGGRTEAFFGQGTRLTVV.

The chain uses TRBV27 and TRBJ1-5; D remains ambiguous. V was cut by 3 bases and J by 1 base, with 4 bases left in between. Per the germline V gene, CDR1 is MNHEY and CDR2 is SMNVEV (reference sequence). The CDR3 totals 13 residues. The CDR3 DNA sequence: TGTGCCAGCAGTTTCCAGAGCAATCAGCCCCAGCATTTT. This translates into CASSFQSNQPQHF.

The gene calls are TRBV14 and TRBJ1-1, with 7 bases identical to TRBD1. V lost 3 bases, J lost 11 bases, and 3 bases stayed unmatched. Germline assignment: CDR1 SGHDN and CDR2 FVKESK. The CDR3 has 11 amino acids. This CDR3 is CASSHGTVAFF. The CDR3 coding sequence is TGTGCCAGCAGCCATGGGACAGTGGCTTTCTTT.

This chain connects TRBV25-1 to TRBJ2-1, with 7 bases lining up with TRBD1. V dropped 3 bases and J dropped 2; count of bases not matched to a gene: 4. CDR3 length: 15 residues. The germline CDR1 and CDR2 sequences are MGHDK and SYGVNS. CDR3 amino acids: CASSDPGTAYNEQFF. The CDR3 DNA sequence: TGTGCCAGCAGTGACCCCGGGACAGCCTACAATGAGCAGTTCTTC.

The chain couples TRBV7-9 to TRBJ2-3; D ambiguous. Germline V gene lookup returns CDR1 SEHNR and CDR2 FQNEAQ (reference sequence). The CDR3 consists of 11 residues. The V end was cut by 3 bases, the J end by 6 bases, with 4 bases between. The CDR3 is CASSLRDTQYF. The CDR3 DNA is TGTGCCAGCAGCTTGAGGGATACGCAGTATTTT. The full variable domain, completed using reference TRBV7-9 and TRBJ2-3, is DTGVSQNPRHKITKRGQNVTFRCDPISEHNRLYWYRQTLGQGPEFLTYFQNEAQLEKSRLLSDRFSAERPKGSFSTLEIQRTEQGDSAMYLCASSLRDTQYFGPGTRLTVL.

The V and J genes are TRBV11-2 and TRBJ2-5; D is tentatively TRBD1 or TRBD2 (5 bases each). The germline V and J ends were trimmed by 1 base and 5 bases, with 14 bases remaining between them. CDR3 size: 15 residues. In germline, CDR1 is SGHAT, CDR2 FQNNGV. The DNA of the CDR3 is TGTGCCAGCAGCTTAGCCAGGGCCCGCGGGGAGACCCAGTACTTC. Translating gives CASSLARARGETQYF.

J is TRBJ1-5 and V is TRBV5-8; D is undetermined. The length of the CDR3 is 12 residues. Germline lookup yields CDR1 SGHTS and CDR2 YDEGEE. Trimming took 7 bases from V and 4 from J, leaving 9 bases between them. The CDR3 coding sequence is TGTGCCAGCGCGCCGGCGAATCAGCCCCAGCATTTT. It yields the protein CASAPANQPQHF.

A few counts support this clone. The V and J genes are TRBV27 and TRBJ1-2; TRBD1 aligns across 8 bases. The CDR3 loop spans 16 amino acids. V lost 0 bases to trimming and J lost 3 bases; unmatched junction nucleotides: 6. CDR1 is MNHEY and CDR2 is SMNVEV in the germline V gene (reference sequence). CDR3 loop: CASSLSPLDRDYGYTF. Here the CDR3 DNA reads TGTGCCAGCAGTTTATCCCCCCTGGACAGGGACTATGGCTACACCTTC.